The rows below give T cell receptor beta chains drawn from one sample of a study of beta chain features in type 1 diabetes. Profiling relied on immunoSEQ multiplex PCR, and the TCRdb table lists in-frame clones only, not all of them. Found here are about 740,000 clones, 13% of them singletons; the top ten hold approximately 0.02%. Sequencing was carried out using naive CD4+ T cells from blood. The receptor source for this set is a man between 18 and 29 years old with type 1 diabetes. Each CDR3 is given with its conserved first and last residue. The order of the fields is V gene, J gene, D gene, CDR3 length, clone size, CDR3 protein, CDR3 DNA. D genes are given only for firm matches. Clone sizes are given selectively: once, few, many, or a class where the clone is expanded.

v_call: TRBV6-5
j_call: TRBJ2-3
d_call: .
cdr3_length: 14
clone_size: few
cdr3_aa: CASSPVDLTDTQYF
cdr3_nt: TGTGCCAGCAGCCCCGTGGACCTCACAGATACGCAGTATTTT

v_call: TRBV30
j_call: TRBJ1-2
d_call: .
cdr3_length: 11
clone_size: few
cdr3_aa: CAWSPAYGYTF
cdr3_nt: TGTGCCTGGAGTCCCGCCTATGGCTACACCTTC

v_call: TRBV4-1
j_call: TRBJ2-7
d_call: TRBD1
cdr3_length: 19
clone_size: few
cdr3_aa: CASSHPGQGAGFIAYEQYF
cdr3_nt: TGCGCCAGCAGCCATCCTGGACAGGGGGCAGGTTTTATCGCGTACGAGCAGTACTTC

v_call: TRBV29-1
j_call: TRBJ2-6
d_call: .
cdr3_length: 15
clone_size: few
cdr3_aa: CSVEDRPSGANVLTF
cdr3_nt: TGCAGCGTTGAAGATAGACCGTCTGGGGCCAACGTCCTGACTTTC

v_call: TRBV30
j_call: TRBJ1-3
d_call: .
cdr3_length: 15
clone_size: once
cdr3_aa: CAWSRSLRGGNTIYF
cdr3_nt: TGTGCCTGGAGCCGCTCCCTCCGCGGTGGAAACACCATATATTTT

v_call: TRBV7-2
j_call: TRBJ2-1
d_call: TRBD2
cdr3_length: 16
clone_size: .
cdr3_aa: CASSSRTSGGFYEQFF
cdr3_nt: TGTGCCAGCAGCTCCCGGACTAGCGGGGGGTTCTATGAGCAGTTCTTC

v_call: TRBV10-3
j_call: TRBJ2-5
d_call: .
cdr3_length: 15
clone_size: few
cdr3_aa: CAITPSTNGGETQYF
cdr3_nt: TGTGCCATCACCCCATCGACCAATGGGGGGGAGACCCAGTACTTC

v_call: TRBV7-9
j_call: TRBJ1-2
d_call: .
cdr3_length: 16
clone_size: few
cdr3_aa: CASSPTGDTFGYGYTF
cdr3_nt: TGTGCCAGCAGCCCTACGGGGGATACCTTTGGCTATGGCTACACCTTC

v_call: TRBV6-1
j_call: TRBJ2-7
d_call: TRBD1
cdr3_length: 13
clone_size: .
cdr3_aa: CASRQGNRYEQYF
cdr3_nt: TGTGCCAGCAGACAGGGGAATCGGTACGAGCAGTACTTC

v_call: TRBV7-2
j_call: TRBJ2-1
d_call: TRBD2
cdr3_length: 14
clone_size: many
cdr3_aa: CASSLPAGGPREFF
cdr3_nt: TGTGCCAGCAGCTTACCAGCGGGGGGGCCCCGGGAGTTCTTC

v_call: TRBV5-6
j_call: TRBJ2-6
d_call: .
cdr3_length: 14
clone_size: few
cdr3_aa: CASSGLVGANVLTF
cdr3_nt: TGTGCCAGCAGCGGGTTGGTTGGGGCCAACGTCCTGACTTTC

v_call: TRBV28
j_call: TRBJ2-7
d_call: .
cdr3_length: 14
clone_size: .
cdr3_aa: CASTRALGAYEQYF
cdr3_nt: TGTGCCAGCACCAGGGCCCTTGGCGCCTACGAGCAGTACTTC

v_call: TRBV6-5
j_call: TRBJ1-2
d_call: TRBD1
cdr3_length: 14
clone_size: .
cdr3_aa: CASSELGQGKSYTF
cdr3_nt: TGTGCCAGCAGTGAGTTGGGACAGGGGAAGAGCTACACCTTC

v_call: TRBV30
j_call: TRBJ1-1
d_call: .
cdr3_length: 15
clone_size: .
cdr3_aa: CAWSRSGGTGTEAFF
cdr3_nt: TGTGCCTGGAGCCGAAGTGGGGGCACGGGCACTGAAGCTTTCTTT

v_call: TRBV29-1
j_call: TRBJ1-3
d_call: .
cdr3_length: 15
clone_size: .
cdr3_aa: CSVESGTYTGNTIYF
cdr3_nt: TGCAGCGTTGAATCGGGGACATATACTGGAAACACCATATATTTT

v_call: TRBV7-6
j_call: TRBJ2-7
d_call: TRBD1
cdr3_length: 15
clone_size: .
cdr3_aa: CASSPRTGLSYEQYF
cdr3_nt: TGTGCCAGCAGCCCACGGACAGGATTATCCTACGAGCAGTACTTC

v_call: TRBV2
j_call: TRBJ1-2
d_call: .
cdr3_length: 11
clone_size: few
cdr3_aa: CASSSTYGYTF
cdr3_nt: TGTGCCAGCAGTTCGACATACGGCTACACCTTC

v_call: TRBV7-9
j_call: TRBJ2-3
d_call: TRBD1
cdr3_length: 14
clone_size: .
cdr3_aa: CASSSGTGDRKQYF
cdr3_nt: TGTGCCAGCAGCTCCGGGACAGGGGACCGGAAGCAGTATTTT

v_call: TRBV25-1
j_call: TRBJ2-3
d_call: TRBD2
cdr3_length: 17
clone_size: few
cdr3_aa: CASSDLSGAGAGDTQYF
cdr3_nt: TGTGCCAGCAGTGATCTGTCCGGAGCGGGGGCCGGAGATACGCAGTATTTT

v_call: TRBV7-9
j_call: TRBJ1-1
d_call: .
cdr3_length: 14
clone_size: .
cdr3_aa: CASSLGQLNTEAFF
cdr3_nt: TGTGCCAGCAGCTTAGGACAGCTGAACACTGAAGCTTTCTTT

v_call: TRBV29-1
j_call: TRBJ1-1
d_call: .
cdr3_length: 14
clone_size: .
cdr3_aa: CSVERRLMNTEAFF
cdr3_nt: TGCAGCGTTGAAAGGCGGCTTATGAACACTGAAGCTTTCTTT

v_call: TRBV19
j_call: TRBJ1-2
d_call: .
cdr3_length: 13
clone_size: .
cdr3_aa: CASSTDRQYGYTF
cdr3_nt: TGTGCCAGTAGTACGGACAGACAATATGGCTACACCTTC

v_call: TRBV27
j_call: TRBJ1-1
d_call: .
cdr3_length: 14
clone_size: .
cdr3_aa: CASSADGRDTEAFF
cdr3_nt: TGTGCCAGCAGTGCGGACGGACGAGACACTGAAGCTTTCTTT

v_call: TRBV9
j_call: TRBJ2-1
d_call: TRBD1
cdr3_length: 16
clone_size: .
cdr3_aa: CASSVLGGAVLDEQFF
cdr3_nt: TGTGCCAGCAGCGTCTTAGGGGGCGCGGTCTTGGATGAGCAGTTCTTC

v_call: TRBV4-1
j_call: TRBJ2-5
d_call: TRBD1
cdr3_length: 16
clone_size: few
cdr3_aa: CASSQGQGRGQETQYF
cdr3_nt: TGCGCCAGCAGCCAAGGTCAGGGCAGGGGGCAAGAGACCCAGTACTTC

v_call: TRBV6-5
j_call: TRBJ1-6
d_call: .
cdr3_length: 16
clone_size: .
cdr3_aa: CASSYVPHSGNSPLHF
cdr3_nt: TGTGCCAGCAGTTACGTCCCCCACTCCGGGAACTCACCCCTCCACTTT

v_call: TRBV29-1
j_call: TRBJ2-1
d_call: .
cdr3_length: 10
clone_size: .
cdr3_aa: CSAKGPGAIF
cdr3_nt: TGCAGCGCAAAAGGTCCGGGTGCGATCTTC

v_call: TRBV2
j_call: TRBJ1-6
d_call: .
cdr3_length: 16
clone_size: few
cdr3_aa: CASSPRLGTANSPLHF
cdr3_nt: TGTGCCAGCAGCCCTAGGCTGGGGACGGCAAATTCACCCCTCCACTTT

v_call: TRBV29-1
j_call: TRBJ2-1
d_call: TRBD1
cdr3_length: 15
clone_size: .
cdr3_aa: CSVVPRTGSYNEQFF
cdr3_nt: TGCAGCGTTGTGCCCCGGACAGGCTCCTACAATGAGCAGTTCTTC

v_call: TRBV7-8
j_call: TRBJ2-7
d_call: .
cdr3_length: 12
clone_size: .
cdr3_aa: CASSLTPNEQYF
cdr3_nt: TGTGCCAGCAGCCTTACCCCAAACGAGCAGTACTTC

v_call: TRBV28
j_call: TRBJ1-1
d_call: .
cdr3_length: 14
clone_size: .
cdr3_aa: CASTPDSPIPEAFF
cdr3_nt: TGTGCCAGCACTCCGGACAGCCCAATACCTGAAGCTTTCTTT

v_call: TRBV7-9
j_call: TRBJ1-6
d_call: TRBD1
cdr3_length: 14
clone_size: few
cdr3_aa: CASSGQGRNSPLHF
cdr3_nt: TGTGCCAGCAGCGGACAGGGCCGTAATTCACCCCTCCACTTT

v_call: TRBV7-9
j_call: TRBJ2-7
d_call: TRBD2
cdr3_length: 14
clone_size: .
cdr3_aa: CASSLAGGLDEQYF
cdr3_nt: TGTGCCAGCAGCTTAGCGGGGGGACTAGACGAGCAGTACTTC

v_call: TRBV7-2
j_call: TRBJ2-7
d_call: TRBD1
cdr3_length: 14
clone_size: .
cdr3_aa: CASSSGQGANEQYF
cdr3_nt: TGTGCCAGCAGCTCGGGACAGGGGGCCAACGAGCAGTACTTC

v_call: TRBV30
j_call: TRBJ1-1
d_call: .
cdr3_length: 12
clone_size: few
cdr3_aa: CAWISWLGGAFF
cdr3_nt: TGTGCCTGGATTTCGTGGTTGGGGGGAGCTTTCTTT

v_call: TRBV7-9
j_call: TRBJ2-2
d_call: TRBD2
cdr3_length: 14
clone_size: .
cdr3_aa: CASSPGGVTGELFF
cdr3_nt: TGTGCCAGCAGCCCCGGGGGGGTCACCGGGGAGCTGTTTTTT

v_call: TRBV5-1
j_call: TRBJ2-7
d_call: TRBD1
cdr3_length: 14
clone_size: .
cdr3_aa: CASSSGTVTYEQYF
cdr3_nt: TGCGCCAGCAGCTCCGGGACAGTTACCTACGAGCAGTACTTC

v_call: TRBV30
j_call: TRBJ1-3
d_call: .
cdr3_length: 14
clone_size: .
cdr3_aa: CAWSVGGPGNTIYF
cdr3_nt: TGTGCCTGGAGTGTAGGGGGTCCTGGAAACACCATATATTTT

v_call: TRBV18
j_call: TRBJ2-1
d_call: TRBD2
cdr3_length: 14
clone_size: few
cdr3_aa: CASSPLAGVDEQFF
cdr3_nt: TGTGCCAGCTCACCACTAGCGGGGGTGGATGAGCAGTTCTTC

v_call: TRBV10-3
j_call: TRBJ2-1
d_call: .
cdr3_length: 14
clone_size: .
cdr3_aa: CAIRGGGPYNEQFF
cdr3_nt: TGTGCCATCAGGGGTGGGGGGCCCTACAATGAGCAGTTCTTC

v_call: TRBV4-1
j_call: TRBJ2-1
d_call: TRBD2
cdr3_length: 12
clone_size: .
cdr3_aa: CASSQWGLEQFF
cdr3_nt: TGCGCCAGCAGCCAATGGGGACTAGAGCAGTTCTTC

v_call: TRBV19
j_call: TRBJ2-7
d_call: .
cdr3_length: 14
clone_size: .
cdr3_aa: CASRDSLGAYEQYF
cdr3_nt: TGTGCCAGCAGGGACTCCTTGGGAGCCTACGAGCAGTACTTC

v_call: TRBV19
j_call: TRBJ1-1
d_call: TRBD1
cdr3_length: 14
clone_size: .
cdr3_aa: CASRDRVGNTEAFF
cdr3_nt: TGTGCCAGCCGGGACAGGGTAGGGAACACTGAAGCTTTCTTT

v_call: TRBV11-1
j_call: TRBJ1-2
d_call: .
cdr3_length: 13
clone_size: few
cdr3_aa: CASSLERNYGYTF
cdr3_nt: TGTGCCAGCAGCTTAGAACGGAACTATGGCTACACCTTC

v_call: TRBV30
j_call: TRBJ2-7
d_call: TRBD1
cdr3_length: 13
clone_size: few
cdr3_aa: CAWQQGKGYEQYF
cdr3_nt: TGTGCCTGGCAACAGGGGAAGGGCTACGAGCAGTACTTC

v_call: TRBV6-5
j_call: TRBJ1-5
d_call: .
cdr3_length: 15
clone_size: few
cdr3_aa: CASSTAGFGNQPQHF
cdr3_nt: TGTGCCAGCAGTACCGCGGGATTCGGGAATCAGCCCCAGCATTTT

v_call: TRBV7-9
j_call: TRBJ1-1
d_call: TRBD1
cdr3_length: 15
clone_size: few
cdr3_aa: CASSPHLGQGTEAFF
cdr3_nt: TGTGCCAGCAGCCCTCATCTGGGACAGGGCACTGAAGCTTTCTTT

v_call: TRBV29-1
j_call: TRBJ2-1
d_call: TRBD1
cdr3_length: 15
clone_size: .
cdr3_aa: CSVRGQGSSYNEQFF
cdr3_nt: TGCAGCGTCAGGGGACAGGGGAGCTCCTACAATGAGCAGTTCTTC

v_call: TRBV6-5
j_call: TRBJ2-3
d_call: .
cdr3_length: 15
clone_size: few
cdr3_aa: CASSLIGGVTDTQYF
cdr3_nt: TGTGCCAGCAGCTTAATAGGGGGGGTCACAGATACGCAGTATTTT